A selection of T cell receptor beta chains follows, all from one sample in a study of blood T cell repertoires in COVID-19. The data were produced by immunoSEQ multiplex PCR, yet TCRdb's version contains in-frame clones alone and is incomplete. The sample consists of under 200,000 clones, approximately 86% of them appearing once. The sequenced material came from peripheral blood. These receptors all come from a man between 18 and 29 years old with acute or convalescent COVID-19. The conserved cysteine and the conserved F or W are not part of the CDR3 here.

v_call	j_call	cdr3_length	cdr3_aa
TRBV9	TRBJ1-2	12	ASSFPGQRYGYT
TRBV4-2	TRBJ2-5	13	ASSQDSSGLETQY
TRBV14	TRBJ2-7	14	ASSQVGGLRPYEQY
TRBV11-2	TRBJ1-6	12	ASSAGTGFMSLH
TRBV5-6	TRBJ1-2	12	ASSLGGQGIGYT
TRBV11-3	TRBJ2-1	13	ASSLRGQGRNEQF
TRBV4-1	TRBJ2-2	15	ASSQLAGGPDTGELF
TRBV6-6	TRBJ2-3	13	ASSFSAGITDTQY
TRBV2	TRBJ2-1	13	ASSSGPPSYNEQF
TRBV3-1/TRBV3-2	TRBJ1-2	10	ASSRQGYGYT
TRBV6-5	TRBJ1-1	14	ASSYSLGAPNTEAF